The 20 T cell receptor beta chains below all came from one sample that was sequenced in a study of blood T cell repertoires in COVID-19. The method was immunoSEQ multiplex PCR; TCRdb's version includes in-frame clones alone and lacks a portion of them. In the table there are 55,000 to 65,000 clones, 78% of which are singletons. The sample comprised peripheral blood. These receptors all stem from a human donor in a cohort sampled during active COVID-19.

The rearrangement uses TRBV12-3 or TRBV12-4 and TRBJ1-2; the match to TRBD1 covers 8 bases. The CDR3 has 12 amino acids. Trimming at V came to 6 bases and at J to 8 bases, leaving 5 bases not matched to a gene. Here the CDR3 DNA reads TGTGCCAGCAGGTCAGGGGGCTGGGGCTACACCTTC. It codes for CASRSGGWGYTF.

The CDR3: CASSLGLPYEQYF. The CDR3, as DNA: TGTGCCAGCAGTCTAGGCCTCCCATACGAGCAGTACTTC. This chain uses TRBV27 with TRBJ2-7; D is ambiguous. Germline V CDR1 and CDR2: MNHEY, SMNVEV (reference sequence). The CDR3 totals 13 residues. V lost 5 bases and J lost 4, with 12 bases in between.

The CDR3 spells CASGQVLRSGYTF. CDR3 sequence (DNA): TGTGCCAGCGGACAGGTCCTAAGGAGTGGCTACACCTTC. The chain links TRBV12-3 or TRBV12-4 to TRBJ1-2; 7 bases line up with TRBD1. Trimming cost V 8 bases and J 7 bases; bases outside gene matches: 10. The CDR3 has 13 amino acids.

The J gene is TRBJ1-6, the V gene TRBV5-1; D remains ambiguous. Trimming pared 0 bases from V and 6 bases from J, leaving 7 bases between. The CDR3 has 14 amino acids. Germline V gene lookup returns CDR1 SGHRS and CDR2 YFSETQ. CDR3 region: CASSLGGINSPLHF. CDR3 nucleotides: TGCGCCAGCAGCTTGGGAGGGATTAATTCACCCCTCCACTTT.

This clone has a single count. The chain joins TRBV6-2 or TRBV6-3 to TRBJ1-1; 7 nucleotides agree with TRBD1. The CDR3 contains 15 residues. Germline V CDR1 and CDR2: MNHEY, SVGEGT. With V trimmed by 0 bases and J by 6 bases, 7 bases remained unmatched. The CDR3 loop is CASSYSTPRGAEAFF. The CDR3 DNA follows: TGTGCCAGCAGTTACTCGACCCCCAGGGGGGCTGAAGCTTTCTTT.

The table lists this clone with a count of one. The rearrangement links TRBV5-8 to TRBJ2-5; 12 bases map to TRBD2. The CDR3 sequence is 15 residues long. From germline, CDR1 is SGHTS and CDR2 YDEGEE. V was pared by 3 bases and J by 6 bases, with 6 bases of the junction left unmatched. CDR3 sequence: CASSSASGRGKTQYF. CDR3 nucleotides: TGTGCCAGCAGCTCGGCTAGCGGGAGGGGGAAGACCCAGTACTTC. The complete variable domain, with remaining parts taken from reference TRBV5-8 and TRBJ2-5, reads EAGVTQSPTHLIKTRGQQATLRCSPISGHTSVYWYQQALGLGLQFLLWYDEGEERNRGNFPPRFSGRQFPNYSSELNVNALELEDSALYLCASSSASGRGKTQYFGPGTRLLVL.

V gene TRBV18 combines with J gene TRBJ2-3, with D tentatively TRBD1 (5 bases). Trimming shortened V by 5 bases and J by 5 bases, and 14 bases separated the two germline ends. The CDR3 length is 14 residues. Germline lookup yields CDR1 KGHSH and CDR2 LQKENI. Here the CDR3 DNA reads TGTGCCAGCTCATATGGCAGGGATCAAGATACGCAGTATTTT. Translated, it gives CASSYGRDQDTQYF.

This clone was counted a few times. The chain carries TRBV7-2 and TRBJ2-2; D is unresolved. The CDR3 runs to 15 residues. V dropped 5 bases and J dropped 0 bases, with 10 bases sitting between them. CDR1 and CDR2 from the germline V gene are SGHTA and FQGNSA. The CDR3 sequence: CASSRVGPNTGELFF. The CDR3 nucleotides are TGTGCCAGCAGCCGCGTGGGCCCGAACACCGGGGAGCTGTTTTTT.

This clone was counted only a few times. The genes are TRBV11-3 and TRBJ1-1; a weak D match, TRBD1 (5 bases). Deletions cut 5 bases from V and 5 bases from J, with 15 bases between. Germline assignment: CDR1 SGHNT and CDR2 YENEEA. This CDR3 spans 14 amino acids. CDR3 in DNA: TGTGCCAGCAGCCCTAGTCAGGGAGGGACTGAAGCTTTCTTT. This sequence encodes CASSPSQGGTEAFF.

The gene calls are TRBV11-3 and TRBJ2-7; TRBD2 aligns across 15 bases. Trimming cost V 5 bases and J 6 bases; bases outside gene matches: 5. The CDR3 sequence is 15 residues long. Germline CDR1 and CDR2: SGHNT and YENEEA. The CDR3: CASSTGLAGGVEQYF. The CDR3 nucleotides read TGTGCCAGCAGCACGGGACTAGCGGGGGGAGTCGAGCAGTACTTC. The full variable domain, in which reference TRBV11-3 and TRBJ2-7 provide the parts outside the CDR3, is EAGVVQSPRYKIIEKKQPVAFWCNPISGHNTLYWYLQNLGQGPELLIRYENEEAVDDSQLPKDRFSAERLKGVDSTLKIQPAELGDSAVYLCASSTGLAGGVEQYFGPGTRLTVT.

This chain connects TRBV27 to TRBJ2-3; TRBD2 is a possible D gene (6 bases). Trimming took off 2 bases at V and 3 bases at J, with 18 bases between the two ends. Germline lookup yields CDR1 MNHEY and CDR2 SMNVEV (reference sequence). This CDR3 contains 17 residues. CDR3 bases: TGTGCCAGCAGTTTACAGAGGACTACCTCCCGGACAGATACGCAGTATTTT. Its protein is CASSLQRTTSRTDTQYF.

This clone was detected once. The J gene is TRBJ2-3, the V gene TRBV7-2; 11 nucleotides match TRBD2. The junction had 1 base not matched to a gene; V was cut back by 3 bases and J by 5 bases. Germline loops: CDR1 SGHTA, CDR2 FQGNSA. The CDR3 runs to 14 residues. The chain's CDR3 is CASSFLAGGDTQYF. CDR3 in DNA: TGTGCCAGCAGCTTCCTAGCGGGGGGAGATACGCAGTATTTT.

The chain combines TRBV5-1 with TRBJ2-1, with D maybe TRBD1 (7 bases). V dropped 1 base and J dropped 10 bases, with 15 bases sitting between them. The germline gives CDR1 SGHRS, CDR2 YFSETQ. CDR3 length: 14 residues. CDR3 nucleotide sequence: TGCGCCAGCAGCTTGCGGACAGGCGGGACAGAGCAGTTCTTC. It is translated as CASSLRTGGTEQFF.

The rearrangement joins TRBV4-2 to TRBJ2-7; no clear D. The CDR3 spans 14 residues. The germline CDR1 and CDR2 sequences are LGHNA and YNFKEQ. Trimming pared 0 bases from V and 3 bases from J, leaving 9 bases between. The CDR3 loop reads CASSQDWQNYEQYF. As DNA, the CDR3 is TGTGCCAGCAGCCAAGACTGGCAGAACTACGAGCAGTACTTC.

This sequence joins TRBV30 and TRBJ1-4, with 9 bases identical to TRBD1. V lost 4 bases to trimming and J lost 6 bases; unmatched junction nucleotides: 3. The CDR3 length is 13 residues. Per germline, CDR1 GTSNPN and CDR2 SVGIG (reference sequence). The CDR3 here is CAWMDRGDEKLFF. For the CDR3, the DNA is TGTGCCTGGATGGACAGGGGTGATGAAAAACTGTTTTTT.

The rearrangement joins TRBV2 to TRBJ1-4; 7 nucleotides match TRBD1. The CDR3 runs 14 residues. Germline V lookup: CDR1 SNHLY, CDR2 FYNNEI. Losses at the gene ends were 4 bases for V and 3 bases for J; bases not matched to a gene: 2. The CDR3 reads CASSGGGSNEKLFF. In DNA form, the CDR3 reads TGTGCCAGCAGTGGAGGGGGCTCTAATGAAAAACTGTTTTTT.

V and J are TRBV5-5 and TRBJ2-2; 8 positions match TRBD1. The CDR3 is 15 residues long. Germline CDR1 and CDR2: SGHKS and YYEKEE (reference sequence). Trimming removed 2 bases from V and 4 bases from J; junction bases left unmatched: 4. The CDR3 sequence: CASSFTGTGTGELFF. The CDR3 DNA sequence: TGTGCCAGCAGCTTTACCGGGACAGGCACCGGGGAGCTGTTTTTT.

The V call is TRBV5-4, the J call TRBJ2-1, with TRBD1 as a possible D gene (6 bases). In germline, CDR1 is SGHNT, CDR2 YYREEE (reference sequence). Trimming took 0 bases from V and 7 from J, leaving 14 bases between them. This CDR3 comprises 15 residues. Here the CDR3 reads CASSLARSTGNEQFF. The CDR3 region has the DNA TGTGCCAGCAGCTTGGCCCGATCCACAGGGAATGAGCAGTTCTTC.

The V call is TRBV27, the J call TRBJ2-1; 8 nucleotides match TRBD2. The V and J ends lost 5 bases and 7 bases, in that order; junction bases with no gene match: 13. The germline V gene encodes CDR1 MNHEY and CDR2 SMNVEV (reference sequence). This CDR3 has 16 amino acids. CDR3 region: CASSPPTSGAWNEQFF. The CDR3 region has the DNA TGTGCCAGCAGTCCCCCTACTAGCGGAGCTTGGAATGAGCAGTTCTTC.

The rearrangement links TRBV29-1 to TRBJ1-1; D is possibly TRBD1 (5 bases). The CDR3 loop spans 12 amino acids. CDR1 and CDR2 (germline): SQVTM, ANQGSEA. Trimming shortened V by 7 bases and J by 2 bases, and 11 bases separated the two germline ends. CDR3 DNA: TGCAGCGCCGTCGACAGTAACACTGAAGCTTTCTTT. Amino acids: CSAVDSNTEAFF.